This TCR beta chain stems from a study of OX40 agonist ivuxolimab in advanced cancers. The CDR3 loop spans 17 amino acids. Germline V CDR1 and CDR2: WNHNN, SYGVQD (reference sequence). V lost 4 bases and J lost 2, with 21 bases in between. Sequencing used immunoSEQ multiplex PCR; TCRdb keeps in-frame clones, though not all of them. The table has 60,000 to 75,000 clones, almost 90% seen once. The sequences come from CD4+ or CD8+ T cells sorted from blood, collected in a trial of the OX40 agonist ivuxolimab. This TCR was recovered from an adult with an advanced solid tumor such as melanoma, head and neck, liver or kidney cancer. The chain employs TRBV10-1 and TRBJ2-7; D is unclear. CDR3 DNA sequence: TGCGCCAGCAGTGGGTCATCCCGAGACGACTGGACCTACGAGCAGTACTTC. It codes for CASSGSSRDDWTYEQYF.